A single sample is the source of the 19 T cell receptor beta chains below, sequenced in a study of blood T cell repertoires in COVID-19. Some clones are missing from TCRdb's copy, which holds only in-frame ones; the method was immunoSEQ multiplex PCR. This sample has 120,000 to 150,000 clones, with approximately 85% found just once. Sequencing input: peripheral blood. These receptors were obtained from a woman in her sixties with COVID-19, enrolled during active disease.

This rearrangement joins TRBV19 to TRBJ2-2, with D unresolved. CDR3 length: 14 residues. Germline V gene lookup returns CDR1 LNHDA and CDR2 SQIVND (reference sequence). V gave up 9 bases and J gave up 2 bases, with 13 bases separating them. Written as DNA, the CDR3 is TGTGCCAGCCAACGACTGATAAACACCGGGGAGCTGTTTTTT. Translated: CASQRLINTGELFF.

The rearrangement joins TRBV9 to TRBJ1-1; 7 bases match TRBD1. The germline CDR1 and CDR2 sequences are SGDLS and YYNGEE. There are 15 residues in the CDR3. J was trimmed by 0 bases and V by 4 bases; bases with no gene match: 6. The CDR3 loop is CASSPRDRLNTEAFF. The CDR3 DNA reads TGTGCCAGCAGCCCCCGGGACAGATTGAACACTGAAGCTTTCTTT.

The CDR3 region is CASRLAGTYEQYF. The CDR3 region has the DNA TGTGCCAGCCGTCTAGCAGGAACCTACGAGCAGTACTTC. This chain uses TRBV28 with TRBJ2-7, with D perhaps TRBD2 (5 bases). CDR1 MDHEN and CDR2 SYDVKM come from the germline V gene. This CDR3 has 13 residues. V was clipped by 8 bases and J by 2 bases, with 13 bases between them.

The CDR3 region has the DNA TGTGCCAACGGAGACAGGGCGAACACCGGGGAGCTGTTTTTT. It codes for CANGDRANTGELFF. The chain links TRBV19 to TRBJ2-2; TRBD1 agrees at 7 bases. CDR1 LNHDA and CDR2 SQIVND come from the germline V gene (reference sequence). The trim removed 10 bases at V and 0 bases at J, leaving 5 bases unmatched. The CDR3 totals 14 residues.

This clone was seen only once. This rearrangement joins TRBV3-1 (or the pseudogene TRBV3-2) to TRBJ2-1; 9 nucleotides match TRBD1. The germline gives CDR1 LGHDT, CDR2 YNNKEL (reference sequence). Trimming at V came to 7 bases and at J to 2 bases, leaving 6 bases not matched to a gene. The CDR3 has 15 amino acids. The CDR3 nucleotides read TGTGCCAGCACCCCGGGACAGGGAGCCTACAATGAGCAGTTCTTC. Translation: CASTPGQGAYNEQFF.

This clone was seen more than once but under ten times. The chain has TRBV6-5 and TRBJ1-1; no clear D gene. CDR3 length: 13 residues. The germline CDR1 and CDR2 sequences are MNHEY and SVGAGI. V lost 6 bases and J lost 11, with 19 bases in between. This chain's CDR3 is CASRPPVVECAFF. For the CDR3, the DNA is TGTGCCAGCAGGCCCCCGGTTGTCGAGTGTGCTTTCTTT.

This rearrangement joins TRBV4-2 to TRBJ1-4; TRBD1 agrees at 7 bases. Germline lookup yields CDR1 LGHNA and CDR2 YNFKEQ. This CDR3 contains 17 residues. Trimming took 4 bases from V and 0 from J; bases not matched to a gene: 8. The CDR3 DNA is TGTGCCAGCAGCCGGCCGGGACAGTATGCAACTAATGAAAAACTGTTTTTT. It yields the protein CASSRPGQYATNEKLFF.

CDR3: CASSSGEDNSPLHF. The CDR3 coding sequence is TGTGCCAGCAGTTCGGGGGAGGACAATTCACCCCTCCACTTT. The rearrangement joins TRBV27 to TRBJ1-6, with TRBD1 as a possible D gene (5 bases). V was pared by 4 bases and J by 7 bases, with 11 bases between. The CDR3 sequence is 14 residues long. Per the germline V gene, CDR1 is MNHEY and CDR2 is SMNVEV (reference sequence).

This chain joins TRBV5-1 and TRBJ2-7; 9 bases match TRBD1. Germline lookup yields CDR1 SGHRS and CDR2 YFSETQ. This CDR3 has 16 amino acids. J was trimmed by 5 bases and V by 0 bases; bases with no gene match: 9. CDR3 sequence: CASSLDNSGTGNEQYF. In DNA form, the CDR3 reads TGCGCCAGCAGCTTGGATAATTCCGGGACAGGGAACGAGCAGTACTTC.

This clone was seen a single time. V usage is TRBV7-8 and J usage is TRBJ1-5; tentative D call: TRBD1 (5 bases). Germline V gives CDR1 SGHVS, CDR2 FQNEAQ. V was cut by 1 base and J by 9 bases, with 13 bases left in between. This CDR3 comprises 14 residues. The CDR3 DNA reads as TGTGCCAGCAGCTTAGGCAGGGCCCTAGGGCCCCAGCATTTT. Encoded protein: CASSLGRALGPQHF.

V and J are TRBV5-1 and TRBJ2-2; TRBD1 agrees at 8 bases. With 2 bases clipped from V and 5 bases from J, the junction kept 5 bases outside the gene matches. The CDR3 consists of 15 residues. Germline V gives CDR1 SGHRS, CDR2 YFSETQ. CDR3 region: CASSFRDRPTGELFF. The CDR3 coding sequence is TGCGCCAGCAGCTTCCGGGACAGGCCTACCGGGGAGCTGTTTTTT.

A few counts support this clone. The genes are TRBV24-1 and TRBJ2-2, with D maybe TRBD2 (6 bases). The germline gives CDR1 KGHDR, CDR2 SFDVKD. V was cut by 5 bases and J by 1 base, with 13 bases left in between. This CDR3 contains 16 residues. CDR3 sequence reads: CATSARGNLNTGELFF. In DNA form, the CDR3 reads TGTGCCACCAGTGCCCGGGGGAACTTGAACACCGGGGAGCTGTTTTTT.

This chain joins TRBV12-3 or TRBV12-4 and TRBJ2-5; 7 bases agree with TRBD1. The CDR3 sequence is 13 residues long. Trimming cost V 6 bases and J 3 bases; bases outside gene matches: 4. The CDR3 here is CASRPGQKETQYF. CDR3 DNA sequence: TGTGCCAGCAGACCGGGACAGAAAGAGACCCAGTACTTC.

This chain joins TRBV27 and TRBJ2-2; a possible D gene is TRBD1 (5 bases). Trimming took off 7 bases at V and 5 bases at J, with 11 bases between the two ends. The CDR3 loop spans 13 amino acids. Germline V gene sequence: CDR1 MNHEY, CDR2 SMNVEV (reference sequence). CDR3 in amino acids: CASKEGDTGELFF. CDR3 nucleotide sequence: TGTGCCAGCAAAGAAGGGGATACCGGGGAGCTGTTTTTT.

This chain uses TRBV5-1 with TRBJ2-2, with 8 positions matching TRBD2. The V gene end was trimmed by 0 bases and the J gene end by 5 bases; junction bases not matched to a gene: 9. The V gene's germline CDR1 is SGHRS and CDR2 YFSETQ. This CDR3 has 17 residues. CDR3 nucleotide sequence: TGCGCCAGCAGCTTGGAGGATAGCGGGGTTTATACCGGGGAGCTGTTTTTT. It is translated as CASSLEDSGVYTGELFF.

The chain has TRBV3-1 (or the pseudogene TRBV3-2) and TRBJ2-1, with 10 bases lining up with TRBD2. Germline V lookup: CDR1 LGHDT, CDR2 YNNKEL (reference sequence). The CDR3 is 15 amino acids. V lost 4 bases, J lost 4 bases, and 4 bases stayed unmatched. This CDR3 is CASSPSGGPYNEQFF. The DNA for the CDR3 is TGTGCCAGCAGCCCTAGCGGGGGCCCATACAATGAGCAGTTCTTC.

The V gene is TRBV7-2, the J gene TRBJ1-2, with D perhaps TRBD1 (6 bases). This CDR3 has 14 residues. Trimming removed 2 bases from V and 8 bases from J, with 15 bases in between. Germline CDR1 SGHTA, CDR2 FQGNSA. The CDR3 DNA reads as TGTGCCAGCAGCTTATTTGCGAGACAGGACGGCTACACCTTC. Amino acids: CASSLFARQDGYTF.

This rearrangement joins TRBV15 to TRBJ1-2, with 8 bases that match TRBD1. Per the germline V gene, CDR1 is LNHNV and CDR2 is YYDKDF (reference sequence). J gave up 6 bases and V 3 bases, and 6 bases lay outside the gene matches. This CDR3 spans 14 amino acids. DNA of the CDR3: TGTGCCACCAGCAGGGACAGGGCAAACAATGGCTACACCTTC. Amino acid sequence: CATSRDRANNGYTF.

This clone has a single count. The chain links TRBV6-4 to TRBJ2-1; 11 bases align to TRBD2. The CDR3 is 14 amino acids. Unmatched junction bases numbered 2, after V lost 2 bases and J lost 8 bases. Germline CDR1 and CDR2: MRHNA and SNTAGT. CDR3 sequence (DNA): TGTGCCAGCAGTGACACTAGCGGGGGATATGAGCAGTTCTTC. It specifies CASSDTSGGYEQFF.